Listed below are T cell receptor beta chains from one sample, sequenced in a study of blood T cell repertoires in COVID-19. Clones were sequenced by immunoSEQ multiplex PCR, and TCRdb holds only the in-frame ones, with some missing. The profile shows roughly 130,000 clones, 60% to 85% of them singletons. The sequenced sample consisted of peripheral blood. These receptor sequences come from a man aged 45-65 years with acute or convalescent COVID-19. Each CDR3 is given with its conserved first and last residue. The order of the fields is D gene, clone size, CDR3 length, V gene, J gene, CDR3 DNA, CDR3 protein. The D gene is left open where the match is weak. Where a row states a size, it is once, few, many or the class of an expanded clone; other rows omit it.

>-|-|14|TRBV19|TRBJ1-3
TGTGCCAGTAGTATACAAGCGAAAGGAAACACCATATATTTT
CASSIQAKGNTIYF
>-|-|16|TRBV6-1|TRBJ2-2
TGTGCCAGCAGTGTTCGGGGGGCCCGTTTTGCCGGGGAGCTGTTTTTT
CASSVRGARFAGELFF
>-|-|14|TRBV27|TRBJ1-5
TGTGCCAGCAGTTTACGGGGGATGGGTCAGCCCCAGCATTTT
CASSLRGMGQPQHF
>TRBD1|-|12|TRBV9|TRBJ2-1
TGTGCCAGCACCGGGACAGATAATGAGCAGTTCTTC
CASTGTDNEQFF
>-|-|15|TRBV11-2|TRBJ2-5
TGTGCCAGCAGCTCCCGTGGAGGGGAACAAGAGACCCAGTACTTC
CASSSRGGEQETQYF
>-|-|13|TRBV6-5|TRBJ1-2
TGTGCCAGCAGCCCAACAGAGGGCTATGGCTACACCTTC
CASSPTEGYGYTF
>-|-|14|TRBV5-1|TRBJ2-7
TGCGCCAGCAGTCCTCTAGGGGGATCCTACGAGCAGTACTTC
CASSPLGGSYEQYF
>-|-|13|TRBV7-8|TRBJ1-2
TGTGCCAGCAGCCCACTGTATAACTATGGCTACACCTTC
CASSPLYNYGYTF
>-|-|16|TRBV7-8|TRBJ1-1
TGTGCCAGCAGCTTAAGCTTAGTCGGGGGGAGGACTGAAGCTTTCTTT
CASSLSLVGGRTEAFF
>-|-|12|TRBV27|TRBJ2-1
TGTGCCAGTCAACAGGGCGGCAATGAGCAGTTCTTC
CASQQGGNEQFF
>-|many|12|TRBV3-1/TRBV3-2|TRBJ1-2
TGTGCCAGCAGCCAGGGCCCCTATGGCTACACCTTC
CASSQGPYGYTF
>-|-|12|TRBV3-1/TRBV3-2|TRBJ1-2
TGTGCCAGCAGCCAAGATGAGTATGGCTACACCTTC
CASSQDEYGYTF
>-|-|13|TRBV11-2|TRBJ2-3
TGTGCCAGCAGCTTGCGAGGGCCAGATACGCAGTATTTT
CASSLRGPDTQYF
>TRBD2|-|16|TRBV19|TRBJ2-5
TGTGCCAGTACCTCCCCCGCGGGGGGGCAGGGGGAGACCCAGTACTTC
CASTSPAGGQGETQYF
>-|-|14|TRBV3-1/TRBV3-2|TRBJ2-1
TGTGCCAGCAGCCAAGATCCGGGGATTAAGGGGCAGTTCTTC
CASSQDPGIKGQFF
>-|many|15|TRBV2|TRBJ1-2
TGTGCCAGCAGTGAAAGCTTTACAGGCACCTATGGCTACACCTTC
CASSESFTGTYGYTF
>-|-|16|TRBV5-8|TRBJ2-2
TGTGCCAGCAGCTTGGGGGTACGACAGAACACCGGGGAGCTGTTTTTT
CASSLGVRQNTGELFF
>TRBD1|-|16|TRBV29-1|TRBJ2-3
TGCAGCGTTGAAGACCAGGGACAGGACCCCACAGATACGCAGTATTTT
CSVEDQGQDPTDTQYF
>TRBD1|once|11|TRBV6-5|TRBJ1-1
TGTGCCAGCACCGGGACAGGAAGGGCTTTCTTT
CASTGTGRAFF
>-|-|14|TRBV7-9|TRBJ1-1
TGTGCCAGCAGCCTCAGACAGGATAACACTGAAGCTTTCTTT
CASSLRQDNTEAFF
>-|-|15|TRBV15|TRBJ1-2
TGTGCCACCAGCAGAGAGGCGTCAGGGGACTATGGCTACACCTTC
CATSREASGDYGYTF
>-|few|12|TRBV19|TRBJ1-5
TGTGCCAGTAGTATTTACAATCAGCCCCAGCATTTT
CASSIYNQPQHF
>TRBD1|many|15|TRBV7-2|TRBJ1-5
TGTGCCAGCAGCTTAGGGGACAGCCTCAATCAGCCCCAGCATTTT
CASSLGDSLNQPQHF
>TRBD2|-|17|TRBV4-2|TRBJ2-2
TGTGCCAGCAGCCAAGGCCAAGCTAGCGGTTCGGCCGGGGAGCTGTTTTTT
CASSQGQASGSAGELFF
>-|-|17|TRBV4-1|TRBJ2-7
TGCGCCAGCAGCCAATCAACACAGGGTTGGGGCTCCTACGAGCAGTACTTC
CASSQSTQGWGSYEQYF
>TRBD1|-|14|TRBV15|TRBJ1-2
TGTGCCACCAGCTTGGACAGGGGTGGTCGTGGCTACACCTTC
CATSLDRGGRGYTF
>-|many|14|TRBV5-1|TRBJ2-5
TGCGCCAGCAGCTTGGCCAGATCACGAGAGACCCAGTACTTC
CASSLARSRETQYF
>TRBD1|-|15|TRBV27|TRBJ2-6
TGTGCCAGCACTGTACAGGGGTCGAGGGGAAACGTCCTGACTTTC
CASTVQGSRGNVLTF
>-|-|17|TRBV24-1|TRBJ2-1
TGTGCCACCAGTGATCTTCAATTAGCGGCCTCCTACAATGAGCAGTTCTTC
CATSDLQLAASYNEQFF
>-|-|12|TRBV6-6|TRBJ2-6
TGTGCCAGCTCATCTGGGGCCAACGTCCTGACTTTC
CASSSGANVLTF
>TRBD1|-|16|TRBV5-1|TRBJ1-5
TGCGCCAGCAGGGGGGGGACAGGGGCTAGCAATCAGCCCCAGCATTTT
CASRGGTGASNQPQHF
>-|-|14|TRBV18|TRBJ1-4
TGTGCCAGCTCACCCAATAGAGCGGTTGAAAAACTGTTTTTT
CASSPNRAVEKLFF
>TRBD1|-|16|TRBV7-9|TRBJ1-1
TGTGCCAGCAGCCCCCGACAGGGGATGCGGGGAACTGAAGCTTTCTTT
CASSPRQGMRGTEAFF
>-|-|14|TRBV7-6|TRBJ1-1
TGTGCCAGCAGCCCCGGCGGGGTTTGGACTGAAGCTTTCTTT
CASSPGGVWTEAFF
>-|-|13|TRBV9|TRBJ1-1
TGTGCCAGCAGCGCTGGGGGGGGGACTGAAGCTTTCTTT
CASSAGGGTEAFF
>-|-|16|TRBV3-1/TRBV3-2|TRBJ1-5
TGTGCCAGCAGCCAAGAAGGAGGGGCCTACAATCAGCCCCAGCATTTT
CASSQEGGAYNQPQHF
>-|-|13|TRBV7-3|TRBJ1-1
TGTGCCAGCAGCTCCAGTCAAAACACTGAAGCTTTCTTT
CASSSSQNTEAFF
>-|-|15|TRBV6-1|TRBJ2-1
TGTGCCAGCAGTGAAAGGGGCGGATATACCGGCGAGCAGTTCTTC
CASSERGGYTGEQFF
>-|-|14|TRBV24-1|TRBJ1-5
TGTGCCACCAGTGCCGGCAGCGTCAATCAGCCCCAGCATTTT
CATSAGSVNQPQHF
>TRBD2|-|16|TRBV6-2/TRBV6-3|TRBJ2-1
TGTGCCAGCAGTTACGGGCGACTAGCGGGGGGCAATGAGCAGTTCTTC
CASSYGRLAGGNEQFF
>-|few|12|TRBV4-1|TRBJ1-5
TGCGCCAGCAGCCAACTCAATCAGCCCCAGCATTTT
CASSQLNQPQHF
>-|once|13|TRBV7-2|TRBJ2-5
TGTGCCAGCAGCTTATACTATCAAGAGACCCAGTACTTC
CASSLYYQETQYF